Following are 7 T cell receptor beta chains from one sample sequenced in a study of blood T cell repertoires in COVID-19. Sequenced by immunoSEQ multiplex PCR; TCRdb stores in-frame clones only, minus some. The sample yields about 180,000 clones, roughly 80% seen once. Sample: peripheral blood. These receptors all come from a human donor in a cohort sampled during active COVID-19.

This rearrangement joins TRBV4-1 to TRBJ1-5, with 8 positions matching TRBD1. J gave up 12 bases and V 1 base, and 5 bases lay outside the gene matches. The CDR3 is 13 amino acids. CDR1 is MGHRA, CDR2 YSYEKL, per germline. The CDR3 DNA reads as TGCGCCAGCAGCCAAGGGACAGGGAGCCTCCAGCATTTT. This encodes CASSQGTGSLQHF.

V usage is TRBV6-6 and J usage is TRBJ1-1; 7 positions match TRBD1. The CDR3 is 15 residues long. J lost 6 bases, V lost 4 bases, and 11 bases had no gene match. Germline CDR1 and CDR2: MNHNY and SVGAGI (reference sequence). The CDR3 nucleotides read TGTGCCAGCAGTTTGTCGGTGCGGGACAGCGCTGAAGCTTTCTTT. Protein sequence: CASSLSVRDSAEAFF.

This chain connects TRBV29-1 to TRBJ2-7; 8 bases fit TRBD1. The ends lost 5 bases at V and 5 bases at J; junction bases unmatched: 2. In germline, CDR1 is SQVTM, CDR2 ANQGSEA. CDR3 size: 11 residues. The CDR3 nucleotides are TGCAGCGTTATCAGGGGGCACGAGCAGTACTTC. This gives the protein CSVIRGHEQYF.

V and J are TRBV6-5 and TRBJ1-1, with D uncertain. Germline CDR1 MNHEY, CDR2 SVGAGI. The CDR3 has 14 residues. V was pared by 4 bases and J by 1 base, with 10 bases between. The CDR3 loop reads CASSFGWSNTEAFF. The CDR3 DNA is TGTGCCAGCAGTTTCGGGTGGTCGAACACTGAAGCTTTCTTT.

This clone was seen a single time. The chain joins TRBV2 to TRBJ2-7; 9 nucleotides match TRBD1. The CDR3 is 14 amino acids. CDR1 SNHLY and CDR2 FYNNEI come from the germline V gene. J lost 3 bases, V lost 6 bases, and 6 bases had no gene match. CDR3 loop: CASRSPGQGYEQYF. CDR3 in DNA: TGTGCCAGCAGGTCACCGGGACAGGGCTACGAGCAGTACTTC. Complete variable domain (other parts from reference TRBV2 and TRBJ2-7): EPEVTQTPSHQVTQMGQEVILRCVPISNHLYFYWYRQILGQKVEFLVSFYNNEISEKSEIFDDQFSVERPDGSNFTLKIRSTKLEDSAMYFCASRSPGQGYEQYFGPGTRLTVT.

This chain joins TRBV2 and TRBJ2-1, with TRBD2 matching 7 bases. The germline V gene encodes CDR1 SNHLY and CDR2 FYNNEI. The CDR3 runs 14 residues. V dropped 6 bases and J dropped 2; count of bases not matched to a gene: 4. CDR3 sequence reads: CASRPAGAYNEQFF. CDR3 coding DNA: TGTGCCAGCAGGCCGGCGGGGGCCTACAATGAGCAGTTCTTC.

This clone appeared a single time. This chain links TRBV24-1 with TRBJ1-4; 10 bases align to TRBD1. V shed 3 bases, J shed 0 bases, and the junction held 12 bases outside the gene matches. Germline loops: CDR1 KGHDR, CDR2 SFDVKD. The CDR3 is 20 residues long. The CDR3 sequence: CATSDASFPGQGSTNEKLFF. The DNA of the CDR3 is TGTGCCACCAGTGATGCCAGTTTTCCGGGACAGGGGTCAACTAATGAAAAACTGTTTTTT.